This T cell receptor beta chain was recorded in a study of T cell responses to AZD1222 COVID-19 vaccine. The germline V gene has CDR1 SGHDT and CDR2 YYEEEE. The CDR3 spans 16 residues. Trimming took 2 bases from V and 1 from J, leaving 15 bases between them. Profiling relied on immunoSEQ multiplex PCR, and the TCRdb table lists in-frame clones only, not all of them. The top ten clones hold approximately 3.1% of a sample with some 130,000 clones, over 85% of them seen once. The starting material was peripheral blood, obtained on day 0 of AZD1222 vaccination. The rearrangement uses TRBV5-6 and TRBJ1-1; D is undetermined. This clonotype was sampled from an adult in good health. CDR3 sequence (DNA): TGTGCCAGCAGCTTTACCCCGGACGGAGAGAACACTGAAGCTTTCTTT. Translating gives CASSFTPDGENTEAFF.